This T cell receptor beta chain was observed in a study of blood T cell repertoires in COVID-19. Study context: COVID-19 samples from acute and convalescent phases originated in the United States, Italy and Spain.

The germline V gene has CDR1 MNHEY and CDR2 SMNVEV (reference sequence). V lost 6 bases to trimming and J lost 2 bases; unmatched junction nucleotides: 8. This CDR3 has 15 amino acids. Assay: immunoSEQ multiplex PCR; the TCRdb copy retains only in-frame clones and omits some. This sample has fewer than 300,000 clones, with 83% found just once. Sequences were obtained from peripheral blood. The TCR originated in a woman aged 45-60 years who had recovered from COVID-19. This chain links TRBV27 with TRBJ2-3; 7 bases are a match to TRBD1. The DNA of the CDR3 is TGTGCCAGCAGCGATCCGGGACAGTACACAGATACGCAGTATTTT. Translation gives CASSDPGQYTDTQYF.